Below, one T cell receptor beta chain is given with its context. Its binding antigen is unknown. Per-base quality was not reported, and no clone a single base away is much larger than it. What this sample's treatment or condition label stands for: live attenuated yellow fever vaccine strain. At each blood-draw timepoint, two biological replicates of bulk PBMCs were obtained. A standard Ficoll-Paque protocol was used to isolate PBMCs from peripheral blood. RNA was extracted with TriZol from bulk PBMCs, CD4 and CD8 fractions, and dextramer-positive and dextramer-negative fractions. Per the germline V gene, SGHRS is the CDR1 and YFSETQ is the CDR2. Spanning cysteine to phenylalanine, the CDR3 consists of 16 amino acids. Left in the record is the CDR3 DNA by itself, 48 bases read in frame from the first base. Clipping removes 2 bases from V and 3 bases from J, with 9 as the unmatched junction base count.

These data belong to a study of T cells after yellow fever vaccination (dated by TCRdb to the late 2010s). Background for the entire study: Libraries from fractions with low cell numbers were prepared with the SMART-Seq v4 Ultra Low Input RNA kit. To follow T-cell clones before and after primary and booster YFV17D yellow fever vaccination, bulk TCR alpha and beta repertoires were sequenced over time. The cohort comprised two healthy male donors, one aged 18 to 30 and one aged 30 to 40 years. Blood was drawn at multiple timepoints before and after primary and secondary immunization, with bulk PBMC replicates and cell subsets isolated.

General findings and caveats noted by the study authors: The secondary T-cell response was found to be weaker but faster than the primary response, with a peak reached on day 5 rather than on day 15. Most clones expanded after primary vaccination (approximately 97% of CD4 and 70% to 90% of CD8) were re-detected after the booster, suggesting that broad memory maintenance occurred. A small fraction of clonotypes showed up in both the CD4 and CD8 compartments, probably as a result of convergent recombination. Because only two donors were included in the study, the extent to which the findings can be generalized is limited. Computational filtering was needed because FACS-sorted repertoires could contain abundant contaminating clonotypes from the bulk population.

Synthesis of TCR cDNA relied on 5'RACE template switching, a step that introduced a universal primer site along with unique molecular identifiers. Priming of cDNA synthesis was performed from both the TCR alpha and TCR beta constant segments. Library amplification used two PCR steps, and the second PCR step added sample barcodes and sequencing adapters. Libraries were sequenced on Illumina HiSeq 2500 (2x100 bp) or NovaSeq (2x150 bp). The authors' analysis ran thus. MIGEC handled demultiplexing of reads and collapsing into UMI consensus sequences, while MiXCR performed V(D)J alignment. Clonotypes responding to the vaccine were identified with edgeR on replicate PBMC samples, with the criteria of FDR below 0.01 and a log2 fold change above 5 up to day 15. Each bulk clonotype was labeled CD4 or CD8 based on which sequenced repertoire, CD4 or CD8, contained the clonotype at higher abundance. TCRdb passed the public sequencing reads through fastp at Q25 and MiXCR, retaining productive beta sequences. Every entry covers one CDR3 protein and lists the most common genes and DNA from its rows. These V and J calls originate from TCRdb's pipeline instead of the authors' own analysis. The sample contains fewer than 450,000 distinct CDR3 sequences, under 14% of them found a single time. More than 15% of the sample comes from the top ten.

This sequence was found in a young man who received the YFV17D yellow fever vaccine. The chain was built from TRBV5-1 and TRBJ1-2, with 8 bases in between that match TRBD1. Sequenced material: PBMCs, taken on the day of the first yellow fever vaccination. The sequenced DNA: TGCGCCAGCAGCTTAGCCGGGACAGGCGTCGACTATGGCTACACCTTC. The translation is CASSLAGTGVDYGYTF.